The rows below give T cell receptor beta chains drawn from one sample of a study of shared clonotypes between healthy human individuals. Clones were sequenced by immunoSEQ multiplex PCR, and TCRdb holds only the in-frame ones, with some missing. This repertoire shows fewer than 2.5 million clones, approximately 94% found once; its top ten account for about 0.34%. The sample consisted of naive CD4+ T cells from PBMCs. These receptors originate from a man in his late teens or twenties in good health. Some clones in this sample may be carry-over from other donors' samples. Each CDR3 is given with its conserved first and last residue. D genes are given only for firm matches. A row's size may be missing; if present it is once, few, many or a size class.

CDR3 protein,CDR3 DNA,D gene,J gene,clone size,V gene
CASSPITRGSEQYF,TGTGCCAGCAGCCCTATTACGCGGGGGAGTGAGCAGTACTTC,TRBD2,TRBJ2-7,NA,TRBV7-2
CACRRVDRDSYEQYF,TGTGCCTGCCGTCGGGTGGACAGGGATTCCTACGAGCAGTACTTC,TRBD1,TRBJ2-7,NA,TRBV30
CASSPQGGSEAFF,TGTGCCAGCAGCCCCCAAGGGGGATCTGAAGCTTTCTTT,NA,TRBJ1-1,NA,TRBV7-3
CASSIIAGRTDTQYF,TGTGCCAGTAGTATCATAGCGGGACGCACAGATACGCAGTATTTT,TRBD2,TRBJ2-3,NA,TRBV19
CASSMGQPNTEAFF,TGTGCCAGTAGTATGGGACAGCCGAACACTGAAGCTTTCTTT,TRBD1,TRBJ1-1,few,TRBV19
CASSYRLGQGRSGANVLTF,TGTGCCAGCAGCTACCGATTAGGACAGGGCCGCTCTGGGGCCAACGTCCTGACTTTC,TRBD1,TRBJ2-6,NA,TRBV7-6
CASSQTSGTKYNEQFF,TGTGCCAGCAGCCAAACGTCAGGGACCAAGTACAATGAGCAGTTCTTC,NA,TRBJ2-1,NA,TRBV7-3
CASSQAGTGGTEAFF,TGTGCCAGCAGTCAAGCCGGGACAGGGGGCACTGAAGCTTTCTTT,TRBD1,TRBJ1-1,NA,TRBV28
CASSPFLGESRYSYNEQFF,TGTGCCAGCAGCCCATTCCTGGGGGAGTCCCGTTACTCCTACAATGAGCAGTTCTTC,NA,TRBJ2-1,NA,TRBV9
CASSEGSPPQHF,TGTGCCAGCAGTGAAGGCAGTCCGCCCCAGCATTTT,NA,TRBJ1-5,NA,TRBV2
CASSDRGTSKPLHF,TGTGCCAGCAGTGACCGTGGGACAAGCAAACCCCTCCACTTT,NA,TRBJ1-6,NA,TRBV25-1
CASSFSFPGQGARDEKLFF,TGTGCCAGCAGTTTCTCTTTCCCGGGACAGGGGGCGCGGGATGAAAAACTGTTTTTT,TRBD1,TRBJ1-4,NA,TRBV27
CASSFGFDIDRADEQFF,TGTGCCAGCAGCTTTGGCTTCGATATCGACAGGGCCGATGAGCAGTTCTTC,TRBD1,TRBJ2-1,NA,TRBV7-9
CASSQPPTRGTYNEQFF,TGTGCCAGCAGCCAACCCCCGACAAGGGGAACCTACAATGAGCAGTTCTTC,NA,TRBJ2-1,NA,TRBV4-2
CASSLTSSGPVEDTQYF,TGTGCCAGCAGCCTCACGAGTAGCGGGCCCGTCGAGGATACGCAGTATTTT,TRBD2,TRBJ2-3,NA,TRBV7-3
CASSPAGTGSSGTQYF,TGTGCCAGCAGCCCGGCCGGGACAGGGAGTAGCGGTACGCAGTATTTT,TRBD1,TRBJ2-3,NA,TRBV6-6
CASSLGEGANIQYF,TGTGCCAGCAGCTTAGGGGAGGGGGCGAACATTCAGTACTTC,NA,TRBJ2-4,NA,TRBV7-2
CSVARESGTGELFF,TGCAGCGTCGCACGGGAGAGCGGCACCGGGGAGCTGTTTTTT,NA,TRBJ2-2,NA,TRBV29-1
CASTGSYIYEQFF,TGTGCCAGCACAGGATCCTATATCTATGAGCAGTTCTTC,NA,TRBJ2-1,NA,TRBV25-1
CASTDPRGATGELFF,TGCGCCAGCACCGATCCTAGGGGAGCGACCGGGGAGCTGTTTTTT,NA,TRBJ2-2,once,TRBV5-1
CASSQPRSAADTQYF,TGTGCCAGCAGCCAACCCCGTTCAGCCGCAGATACGCAGTATTTT,NA,TRBJ2-3,NA,TRBV4-2
CASSFGTQGNEQYF,TGTGCCAGCAGTTTCGGGACCCAAGGGAACGAGCAGTACTTC,NA,TRBJ2-7,NA,TRBV27
CAWSLGNTIYF,TGTGCCTGGAGTCTTGGAAACACCATATATTTT,NA,TRBJ1-3,NA,TRBV30
CASSPQGEGGYTF,TGTGCCAGCAGCCCGCAGGGGGAAGGTGGCTACACCTTC,TRBD1,TRBJ1-2,NA,TRBV7-3
CASSIGVWAGELFF,TGTGCCAGTAGTATAGGGGTTTGGGCCGGGGAGCTGTTTTTT,NA,TRBJ2-2,NA,TRBV19
CASSPDRADTQYF,TGCGCCAGCAGCCCGGACAGAGCAGATACGCAGTATTTT,NA,TRBJ2-3,NA,TRBV5-1
CATSRGYGKSTGELFF,TGTGCCACCAGCAGAGGTTACGGGAAATCCACCGGGGAGCTGTTTTTT,NA,TRBJ2-2,NA,TRBV15
CASSLAGHRETQYF,TGCGCCAGCAGCTTGGCGGGACATCGAGAGACCCAGTACTTC,NA,TRBJ2-5,NA,TRBV5-1
CASSLTTRGPLQSYEQYF,TGTGCCAGCAGCTTAACAACCCGGGGGCCCCTACAAAGCTACGAGCAGTACTTC,NA,TRBJ2-7,NA,TRBV13
CASSPFFGVEPQHF,TGCGCCAGCAGCCCGTTTTTCGGGGTAGAGCCCCAGCATTTT,NA,TRBJ1-5,NA,TRBV5-1
CSVSGGSSTDTQYF,TGCAGCGTTAGTGGCGGGAGTAGCACAGATACGCAGTATTTT,TRBD2,TRBJ2-3,few,TRBV29-1
CAWSTPLETQYF,TGTGCCTGGAGTACCCCCCTAGAGACCCAGTACTTC,NA,TRBJ2-5,NA,TRBV30
CASSVSPPGTQYF,TGTGCCAGCAGCGTATCCCCCCCGGGGACCCAGTACTTC,NA,TRBJ2-5,NA,TRBV9
CASRKRESGDTQYF,TGTGCCAGCAGAAAACGGGAGAGCGGGGATACGCAGTATTTT,NA,TRBJ2-3,NA,TRBV2
CASSLGASRITGELFF,TGTGCCAGCAGCTTAGGGGCTTCCCGTATAACCGGGGAGCTGTTTTTT,NA,TRBJ2-2,once,TRBV11-2
CASARDRGTYEQYF,TGCGCCAGCGCGAGGGACAGGGGCACCTACGAGCAGTACTTC,TRBD1,TRBJ2-7,NA,TRBV5-1
CASSALLTGQWFF,TGTGCCAGCAGCGCCCTACTTACGGGACAATGGTTCTTC,NA,TRBJ2-1,NA,TRBV6-1
CASGTSRSIGEQYF,TGTGCCAGCGGGACTAGCAGGAGCATAGGCGAGCAGTACTTC,TRBD2,TRBJ2-7,once,TRBV28
CASSTGRTLNEKLFF,TGCGCCAGCAGCACGGGACGGACCTTAAATGAAAAACTGTTTTTT,NA,TRBJ1-4,NA,TRBV5-1
CASSLVALYQETQYF,TGCGCCAGCAGCTTGGTGGCCCTGTACCAAGAGACCCAGTACTTC,NA,TRBJ2-5,NA,TRBV5-1
CASSTGTGGNEKLFF,TGTGCCAGTAGTACTGGGACAGGAGGTAATGAAAAACTGTTTTTT,TRBD1,TRBJ1-4,once,TRBV19
CASSIGGTHSYEQYF,TGTGCCAGTAGTATAGGGGGGACACACTCCTACGAGCAGTACTTC,NA,TRBJ2-7,NA,TRBV19
CASSLGRSGYTDTQYF,TGTGCCAGCAGCTTAGGCCGGTCGGGATACACAGATACGCAGTATTTT,NA,TRBJ2-3,NA,TRBV7-9
CASNIRGPGELFF,TGTGCCAGTAACATCCGGGGGCCCGGGGAGCTGTTTTTT,NA,TRBJ2-2,NA,TRBV19
CASTVIGGNSYNEQFF,TGTGCCAGCACCGTGATTGGCGGGAACTCCTACAATGAGCAGTTCTTC,NA,TRBJ2-1,NA,TRBV7-9